The entry below gives a single T cell receptor beta chain sequence along with its context. Clones were read by immunoSEQ multiplex PCR, and TCRdb kept only the in-frame ones, dropping some. The sample lists fewer than 250,000 clones; just under 90% were seen once. This entry comes from a study of blood T cell repertoires in COVID-19. V shed 5 bases, J shed 4 bases, and the junction held 7 bases outside the gene matches. From germline, CDR1 is LNHDA and CDR2 SQIVND (reference sequence). The CDR3 runs to 15 residues. The receptor was derived from a man in his fifties who had been exposed to COVID-19. The gene calls are TRBV19 and TRBJ2-3; 9 nucleotides match TRBD2. Sample: PBMCs or T cells enriched from blood (not recorded which). CDR3 nucleotides: TGTGCCAGTAGTTATCTAGCGGGAATCTCAGATACGCAGTATTTT. Its translation is CASSYLAGISDTQYF.